A single sample gave rise to the 30 T cell receptor beta chains below, sequenced in a study of T cells in tuberculosis listed by TCRdb under 2018. Library preparation was by the immunoSEQ multiplex PCR assay. TCRdb's version of the immuneACCESS table is confined to in-frame rearrangements and falls short of the full clone set. An unresolved V gene accounts for under half of the shortfall where checked; the remainder is of unknown origin. Across this sample there are 25,000 to 35,000 clones, with around 94% seen only once. About 7.6% of the sample belongs to the ten largest clones. Sequenced sample: PBMCs. The source is a donor aged 10-35 years with latent tuberculosis or without tuberculosis infection.

This chain links TRBV19 with TRBJ2-1; D ambiguous. CDR3 length: 13 amino acids. Per germline, CDR1 LNHDA and CDR2 SQIVND (reference sequence). The V gene lost 5 bases and the J gene lost 0 bases, with 5 bases spanning the gap. For the CDR3, the DNA is TGTGCCAGTAGTCGTAGCTCCTACAATGAGCAGTTCTTC. This codes for CASSRSSYNEQFF.

This chain connects TRBV5-4 to TRBJ1-3; maybe TRBD1 (5 bases). This CDR3 is built from 15 residues. The V gene lost 4 bases and the J gene lost 0 bases, with 11 bases spanning the gap. Germline V CDR1 and CDR2: SGHNT, YYREEE (reference sequence). The chain's CDR3 is CASSADSRSGNTIYF. As DNA, the CDR3 is TGTGCCAGCAGCGCTGACAGTCGCTCTGGAAACACCATATATTTT.

The V call is TRBV5-1, the J call TRBJ2-5, with 7 bases identical to TRBD2. This CDR3 spans 15 amino acids. The V and J ends lost 4 bases and 3 bases, in that order; junction bases with no gene match: 9. CDR1 is SGHRS, CDR2 YFSETQ, per germline. CDR3 amino acids: CASSPPGLLEETQYF. The CDR3 nucleotides are TGCGCCAGCAGCCCGCCGGGACTACTTGAAGAGACCCAGTACTTC.

This clone was detected only once. The J gene is TRBJ2-7, the V gene TRBV7-2; 7 bases line up with TRBD2. Germline CDR1 SGHTA, CDR2 FQGNSA. This CDR3 region has 16 residues. The trim removed 5 bases at V and 1 base at J, leaving 11 bases unmatched. In DNA, the CDR3 is TGTGCCAGCAGCGTCTACGGGAGGATAGGGTCCTACGAGCAGTACTTC. Encoded protein: CASSVYGRIGSYEQYF.

CDR3 DNA sequence: TGCGCCAGCAGCTTAGGGGGTGGGACTGAAGCTTTCTTT. This gives the protein CASSLGGGTEAFF. The chain links TRBV5-1 to TRBJ1-1, with D possibly being TRBD1 (6 bases). In germline, CDR1 is SGHRS, CDR2 YFSETQ. The V gene lost 2 bases and the J gene lost 5 bases, with 10 bases spanning the gap. CDR3 length equals 13 residues.

This clone was seen just once. V gene TRBV6-6 combines with J gene TRBJ2-5; D gene uncertain. The CDR3 is 15 residues long. The germline gives CDR1 MNHNY, CDR2 SVGAGI (reference sequence). V lost 4 bases and J lost 2, with 14 bases in between. The CDR3 DNA sequence: TGTGCCAGCAGTTTCGGCCAGGTACAACAAGAGACCCAGTACTTC. The encoded protein is CASSFGQVQQETQYF.

The chain carries TRBV6-6 and TRBJ1-2, with a weak D call TRBD1 (5 bases). Trimming stripped 6 bases from V and 7 bases from J, with 18 bases between. The CDR3 is 14 amino acids. CDR1 MNHNY and CDR2 SVGAGI come from the germline V gene (reference sequence). Here the CDR3 reads CASSPTGEGGGYTF. In DNA, the CDR3 is TGTGCCAGCAGCCCCACGGGGGAGGGTGGTGGCTACACCTTC.

V and J are TRBV5-1 and TRBJ2-7; TRBD2 agrees at 10 bases. The germline gives CDR1 SGHRS, CDR2 YFSETQ. The junction had 13 bases not matched to a gene; V was cut back by 7 bases and J by 6 bases. This CDR3 is built from 15 residues. CDR3 coding DNA: TGCGCCAGCCACACCGGGAGCGGGAGGGCTGGCGAGCAGTACTTC. Amino acids: CASHTGSGRAGEQYF.

This chain joins TRBV4-1 and TRBJ2-2, with 10 nucleotides matching TRBD2. This CDR3 contains 17 residues. Germline V gene data show CDR1 as MGHRA and CDR2 as YSYEKL. The trim removed 4 bases at V and 7 bases at J, leaving 12 bases unmatched. The CDR3 DNA reads TGCGCCAGCAGCCCTCGGAGCGGGAGGGCCTATAGCGGGGAGCTGTTTTTT. It is translated as CASSPRSGRAYSGELFF.

The chain uses TRBV7-2 and TRBJ2-1, with 11 bases aligning to TRBD2. V was pared by 3 bases and J by 4 bases, with 2 bases of the junction left unmatched. CDR1 SGHTA and CDR2 FQGNSA come from the germline V gene. The CDR3 loop spans 15 amino acids. The CDR3, as DNA: TGTGCCAGCAGCTTTATAGCGGGAGGGTACAATGAGCAGTTCTTC. Protein product: CASSFIAGGYNEQFF.

V is TRBV7-2 and J is TRBJ2-2; D gene unclear. CDR1 is SGHTA, CDR2 FQGNSA, per germline. This CDR3 is built from 14 residues. Trimming pared 2 bases from V and 1 base from J, leaving 5 bases between. The CDR3 DNA is TGTGCCAGCAGCTTACAGGTGAACACCGGGGAGCTGTTTTTT. Protein product: CASSLQVNTGELFF.

The chain links TRBV6-5 to TRBJ2-2; 7 positions match TRBD2. The V gene end was trimmed by 2 bases and the J gene end by 5 bases; junction bases not matched to a gene: 8. This CDR3 spans 16 amino acids. Germline assignment: CDR1 MNHEY and CDR2 SVGAGI. The CDR3 sequence: CASSYTPGGRTGELFF. The CDR3 nucleotides read TGTGCCAGCAGTTACACCCCGGGGGGACGGACCGGGGAGCTGTTTTTT.

Only one count was recorded for this clone. The chain recombines TRBV6-6 with TRBJ1-3, with D unresolved. The germline V gene encodes CDR1 MNHNY and CDR2 SVGAGI (reference sequence). V was trimmed by 6 bases and J by 0 bases, leaving 3 bases between them. This CDR3 has 12 amino acids. The CDR3 region has the DNA TGTGCCAGCAGCCTCTCTGGAAACACCATATATTTT. This codes for CASSLSGNTIYF.

The chain is built from TRBV5-1 and TRBJ1-1; D call uncertain. Germline lookup yields CDR1 SGHRS and CDR2 YFSETQ. V gave up 1 base and J gave up 1 base, with 5 bases separating them. This CDR3 comprises 13 residues. The CDR3 here is CASSLNRNTEAFF. The CDR3 region has the DNA TGCGCCAGCAGCTTGAACAGGAACACTGAAGCTTTCTTT.

V and J are TRBV2 and TRBJ1-5, with D hard to call. The V gene's germline CDR1 is SNHLY and CDR2 FYNNEI. V was shortened by 6 bases and J by 2 bases, with 14 bases between the two germline ends. This CDR3 is built from 15 residues. CDR3 coding DNA: TGTGCCAGCAGCCCCGACCGCAGCGGCAATCAGCCCCAGCATTTT. Translated: CASSPDRSGNQPQHF.

This chain's CDR3 is CASSQQGSSNQPQHF. The CDR3, as DNA: TGTGCCAGCAGCCAACAGGGGTCTAGCAATCAGCCCCAGCATTTT. The chain recombines TRBV7-9 with TRBJ1-5; 7 nucleotides match TRBD1. CDR3 length equals 15 residues. V lost 5 bases and J lost 0; bases outside the gene matches: 4. Looked up from germline, CDR1 is SEHNR and CDR2 is FQNEAQ (reference sequence).

This clone was picked up one time. V gene TRBV13 combines with J gene TRBJ2-4; 11 bases line up with TRBD2. CDR1 and CDR2 (germline): PRHDT, FYEKMQ (reference sequence). V lost 5 bases to trimming and J lost 1 base; unmatched junction nucleotides: 4. CDR3 length: 16 amino acids. The CDR3 nucleotides read TGTGCCAGCAGCGGGACTAGCGGAGGGGCCAAAAACATTCAGTACTTC. It yields the protein CASSGTSGGAKNIQYF.

V usage is TRBV11-2 and J usage is TRBJ2-5, with 8 bases that match TRBD2. The germline gives CDR1 SGHAT, CDR2 FQNNGV. The CDR3 has 15 residues. The junction had 7 bases not matched to a gene; V was cut back by 2 bases and J by 5 bases. CDR3 nucleotides: TGTGCCAGCAGCTTAAGAGCGGGGGAGCGGGAGACCCAGTACTTC. Its protein is CASSLRAGERETQYF.

The CDR3 DNA reads TGTGCCAGCAGCTTAGGAGGGAGCTCCTACAATGAGCAGTTCTTC. Its protein product is CASSLGGSSYNEQFF. The chain uses TRBV11-2 and TRBJ2-1; perhaps TRBD2 as D (5 bases). CDR1 is SGHAT, CDR2 FQNNGV, per germline. The CDR3 spans 15 residues. With 1 base removed from V and 0 bases from J, the gap between germline ends came to 7 bases.

This chain links TRBV15 with TRBJ2-7; 9 bases fit TRBD1. Germline V gene data show CDR1 as LNHNV and CDR2 as YYDKDF (reference sequence). The CDR3 spans 15 residues. V shed 3 bases and J 6 bases; nucleotides not matched to a gene: 9. Written as DNA, the CDR3 is TGTGCCACCAGCAGGTTACAGGGGGCACCCCCCGAGCAGTACTTC. This gives the protein CATSRLQGAPPEQYF.

This chain links TRBV29-1 with TRBJ2-1; 11 nucleotides align to TRBD1. Trimming cost V 0 bases and J 5 bases; bases outside gene matches: 6. CDR1 and CDR2 from the germline V gene are SQVTM and ANQGSEA. This CDR3 has 16 amino acids. This chain's CDR3 is CSVEDHGTGGNNEQFF. CDR3 nucleotides: TGCAGCGTTGAAGATCATGGGACAGGGGGTAACAATGAGCAGTTCTTC.

The chain employs TRBV10-1 and TRBJ2-7; 14 positions match TRBD2. The CDR3 spans 18 residues. Germline V gives CDR1 WNHNN, CDR2 SYGVQD (reference sequence). The ends lost 11 bases at V and 2 bases at J; junction bases unmatched: 17. This CDR3 reads CAGPGTSGRRGKTYEQYF. As DNA, the CDR3 is TGCGCCGGTCCCGGGACTAGCGGGAGAAGGGGAAAGACCTACGAGCAGTACTTC.

The gene calls are TRBV10-3 and TRBJ1-1; 7 nucleotides align to TRBD1. This CDR3 comprises 14 residues. Germline CDR1 and CDR2: ENHRY and SYGVKD. Trimming cost V 8 bases and J 1 base; bases outside gene matches: 7. CDR3 nucleotides: TGTGCCATCCGAGGACAGGCCAGGAACACTGAAGCTTTCTTT. It yields the protein CAIRGQARNTEAFF.

The chain has TRBV6-5 and TRBJ1-2, with D possibly matching TRBD1 (6 bases). The CDR3 length is 14 residues. Germline assignment: CDR1 MNHEY and CDR2 SVGAGI. V lost 6 bases to trimming and J lost 2 bases, with 13 bases between them. In DNA, the CDR3 is TGTGCCAGCAGCGCGCAGGGGTTGAACTATGGCTACACCTTC. This sequence encodes CASSAQGLNYGYTF.

The chain employs TRBV5-4 and TRBJ2-7, with D possibly being TRBD1 (6 bases). In germline, CDR1 is SGHNT, CDR2 YYREEE (reference sequence). The CDR3 has 15 amino acids. With 4 bases removed from V and 1 base from J, the gap between germline ends came to 15 bases. The CDR3 coding sequence is TGTGCCAGCAGCCCCGGACAGCTACAATCCTACGAGCAGTACTTC. It is translated as CASSPGQLQSYEQYF.

This clone appeared a single time. The V gene is TRBV5-1, the J gene TRBJ2-2; TRBD2 matches at 7 bases. V dropped 3 bases and J dropped 8; count of bases not matched to a gene: 10. The CDR3 spans 15 residues. Germline CDR1 SGHRS, CDR2 YFSETQ. CDR3 protein: CASSSRGDATGELFF. As DNA, the CDR3 is TGCGCCAGCAGCTCCCGGGGGGACGCTACGGGGGAGCTGTTTTTT.

The V call is TRBV11-2, the J call TRBJ2-1, with 10 bases matching TRBD2. Trimming cost V 5 bases and J 3 bases; bases outside gene matches: 7. The V gene's germline CDR1 is SGHAT and CDR2 FQNNGV. The CDR3 has 16 residues. The CDR3 DNA is TGTGCCAGCAGCAAGTTTATAGCGGGAGGCTACAATGAGCAGTTCTTC. Protein: CASSKFIAGGYNEQFF.

This chain links TRBV7-8 with TRBJ1-5; 10 nucleotides line up with TRBD1. The CDR3 covers 16 residues. J gave up 0 bases and V 5 bases, and 4 bases lay outside the gene matches. Per the germline V gene, CDR1 is SGHVS and CDR2 is FQNEAQ. The CDR3 here is CASSARDRGSNQPQHF. The CDR3 nucleotides are TGTGCCAGCAGCGCTAGGGACAGGGGTAGCAATCAGCCCCAGCATTTT.

J is TRBJ2-7 and V is TRBV18, with 10 bases aligning to TRBD1. Losses at the gene ends were 3 bases for V and 5 bases for J; bases not matched to a gene: 4. CDR1 and CDR2 (germline): KGHSH, LQKENI. The CDR3 contains 14 residues. This CDR3 is CASSPLGTGDEQYF. The DNA for the CDR3 is TGTGCCAGCTCACCTCTGGGGACAGGGGACGAGCAGTACTTC.

The V gene is TRBV6-6, the J gene TRBJ2-7; D possibly corresponds to TRBD2 (6 bases). Trimming took off 0 bases at V and 3 bases at J, with 15 bases between the two ends. CDR3 length: 16 residues. Germline-derived CDR1 and CDR2 are MNHNY and SVGAGI (reference sequence). CDR3 nucleotides: TGTGCCAGCAGTTACTCCCTTCTAGCGAGCTACTACGAGCAGTACTTC. Amino acid sequence: CASSYSLLASYYEQYF.